The 11 T cell receptor beta chains below come from one sample, sequenced in a study of T cell repertoires in cytomegalovirus infection. From the reads, TCRdb called clonotypes with MiXCR, one entry per CDR3 protein. There are just under 550,000 distinct CDR3 sequences in the sample; about 30% occur only once, and 13% lies in the top ten. Sequenced: PBMCs. These receptors originate from a human donor in good health (CMV status not recorded). Some clones in this sample may be carry-over from other donors' samples.

The rearrangement joins TRBV7-9 to TRBJ2-2, with 8 bases fitting TRBD1. Germline loops: CDR1 SEHNR, CDR2 FQNEAQ (reference sequence). This CDR3 has 15 amino acids. V lost 5 bases and J lost 6; bases outside the gene matches: 8. The CDR3 DNA sequence: TGTGCCAGCAGCCCCCCCTTGGACAGGGCCGGGGAGCTGTTTTTT. Translated: CASSPPLDRAGELFF.

The V call is TRBV7-6, the J call TRBJ2-1, with D possibly being TRBD1 or TRBD2 (5 bases each). Trimming left V 5 bases short and J 7 bases short, with 21 bases between. This CDR3 is built from 16 residues. Germline-derived CDR1 and CDR2 are SGHVS and FNYEAQ. In DNA form, the CDR3 reads TGTGCCAGCAGCCCACCCCTCTTGGGGACGGTGAATGAGCAGTTCTTC. This encodes CASSPPLLGTVNEQFF.

This clonotype was picked up many times. This sequence joins TRBV7-8 and TRBJ2-1, with TRBD1 as a possible D gene (6 bases). V lost 0 bases and J 1 base, leaving 10 bases between the germline ends. The CDR3 runs 16 residues. Germline CDR1 and CDR2: SGHVS and FQNEAQ. CDR3 DNA sequence: TGTGCCAGCAGCTTAGCCGGGACACTATCCTACAATGAGCAGTTCTTC. Translated, it gives CASSLAGTLSYNEQFF.

This clonotype was picked up many times. In DNA form, the CDR3 reads TGTGCCAGCAGTTCTGGTTCAGGGGGAGGCTACACCTTC. Encoded protein: CASSSGSGGGYTF. The V and J genes are TRBV12-3 or TRBV12-4 and TRBJ1-2, with 7 bases that match TRBD1. This CDR3 has 13 amino acids. The junction had 7 bases not matched to a gene; V was cut back by 4 bases and J by 8 bases.

This clonotype was seen at least ten times. This chain joins TRBV24-1 and TRBJ2-1, with D perhaps TRBD2 (6 bases). CDR3 size: 14 residues. Germline V CDR1 and CDR2: KGHDR, SFDVKD. V dropped 4 bases and J dropped 7 bases, with 13 bases sitting between them. This CDR3 is CATSDPTLANEQFF. The CDR3 nucleotides read TGTGCCACCAGTGACCCAACTCTAGCGAATGAGCAGTTCTTC.

The chain is built from TRBV24-1 and TRBJ2-5, with D perhaps TRBD1 or TRBD2 (5 bases each). CDR1 is KGHDR, CDR2 SFDVKD, per germline. With 2 bases removed from V and 2 bases from J, the gap between germline ends came to 11 bases. The CDR3 consists of 15 residues. CDR3 region: CATSDSRDGQETQYF. In DNA, the CDR3 is TGTGCCACCAGTGATTCCCGGGACGGACAAGAGACCCAGTACTTC.

This rearrangement joins TRBV6-5 to TRBJ2-1; D perhaps matches TRBD2 (5 bases). In germline, CDR1 is MNHEY, CDR2 SVGAGI. The ends were cut back, 2 bases at V and 4 bases at J, with 12 bases in the middle. There are 15 residues in the CDR3. DNA of the CDR3: TGTGCCAGCAGTTACGCGGGCGCAACATACAATGAGCAGTTCTTC. The encoded protein is CASSYAGATYNEQFF.

This clonotype has more than one count but fewer than ten. The CDR3 is CASGLIPRTSPSVVNSYEQYV. The CDR3 nucleotides are TGTGCTAGTGGTTTGATTCCCCGGACTAGCCCCTCCGTCGTCAACTCCTACGAGCAGTACGTC. This rearrangement joins TRBV12-5 to TRBJ2-7, with TRBD2 matching 8 bases. The germline V gene has CDR1 LGHNT and CDR2 FRNRAP. The CDR3 is 21 residues long. V shed 2 bases and J 0 bases; nucleotides not matched to a gene: 21.

This chain connects TRBV6-2 or TRBV6-3 to TRBJ2-1; D ambiguous. From germline, CDR1 is MNHEY and CDR2 SVGEGT. Trimming took 4 bases from V and 0 from J, leaving 13 bases between them. CDR3 length: 16 residues. In DNA form, the CDR3 reads TGTGCCAGCAGTTTCGGTGTGGGAAGCTCCTACAATGAGCAGTTCTTC. This sequence encodes CASSFGVGSSYNEQFF.

This clonotype was counted only a few times. The V gene is TRBV7-9, the J gene TRBJ2-2; D is perhaps TRBD2 (5 bases). The CDR3 length is 15 residues. CDR1 and CDR2 from the germline V gene are SEHNR and FQNEAQ (reference sequence). Trimming pared 7 bases from V and 3 bases from J, leaving 15 bases between. Written as DNA, the CDR3 is TGTGCCAGCACCCTTTCCGGGGTGTACACCGGGGAGCTGTTTTTT. As protein: CASTLSGVYTGELFF.

This clonotype has a handful of counts. The rearrangement links TRBV10-3 to TRBJ1-5; D might be TRBD1 (5 bases). This CDR3 is 17 amino acids long. Germline V CDR1 and CDR2: ENHRY, SYGVKD. Trimming removed 3 bases at V and 4 bases at J, with 19 bases between. Here the CDR3 DNA reads TGTGCCATCAGTGACGGTGACCTCGGGGCCGGGAATCAGCCCCAGCATTTT. Translation: CAISDGDLGAGNQPQHF.